The 12 T cell receptor beta chains given below trace back to one sample, sequenced in a study of cytomegalovirus exposure and HLA in healthy donors. PCR primers comprised 60 Vbeta and 13 Jbeta primers. Here immunoSEQ multiplex PCR was the method, and the copy in TCRdb shows in-frame clones only, minus some. The repertoire has around 120,000 clones, approximately 86% of them found once; the top ten carry around 1.7%. Sequencing was done on a sample of PBMCs. These receptor sequences come from a boy younger than 18 in good health and CMV-seronegative.

CDR3 amino acids: CASSLHQGGTGELFF. In DNA form, the CDR3 reads TGTGCCAGCAGCTTACATCAGGGTGGGACCGGGGAGCTGTTTTTT. The gene calls are TRBV11-2 and TRBJ2-2; weak D call: TRBD1 (5 bases). The CDR3 contains 15 residues. Germline V gives CDR1 SGHAT, CDR2 FQNNGV. The germline V and J ends were trimmed by 2 bases and 5 bases, with 12 bases remaining between them.

The chain uses TRBV27 and TRBJ1-1; D gene unclear. V lost 2 bases and J lost 1, with 5 bases in between. The CDR3 totals 13 residues. Looked up from germline, CDR1 is MNHEY and CDR2 is SMNVEV (reference sequence). The CDR3 nucleotides are TGTGCCAGCAGTTTAAAGCCGAACACTGAAGCTTTCTTT. It codes for CASSLKPNTEAFF.

V and J are TRBV19 and TRBJ2-5, with a weak D call TRBD2 (6 bases). The CDR3 sequence is 16 residues long. CDR1 is LNHDA and CDR2 is SQIVND in the germline V gene (reference sequence). V lost 0 bases, J lost 6 bases, and 17 bases lay in between. In DNA, the CDR3 is TGTGCCAGTAGTATAGATCTCTGGCGGAGGGTTAAGACCCAGTACTTC. It is translated as CASSIDLWRRVKTQYF.

The rearrangement uses TRBV2 and TRBJ2-5, with TRBD1 matching 10 bases. Germline trimming cut 6 bases from V and 4 bases from J; bases unmatched to any gene: 2. CDR1 is SNHLY, CDR2 FYNNEI, per germline. CDR3 length: 13 amino acids. The CDR3, as DNA: TGTGCCAGCAGGAGGGACAGGGGAGAGACCCAGTACTTC. It translates to CASRRDRGETQYF.

The rearrangement uses TRBV18 and TRBJ1-1; D is perhaps TRBD1 (5 bases). Trimming stripped 8 bases from V and 0 bases from J, with 19 bases between. From germline, CDR1 is KGHSH and CDR2 LQKENI. The CDR3 runs 16 residues. The CDR3 here is CASRPRGGDLNTEAFF. In nucleotides, the CDR3 is TGTGCCAGCCGCCCGCGGGGGGGAGACCTGAACACTGAAGCTTTCTTT.

The chain employs TRBV4-3 and TRBJ2-1, with TRBD2 matching 11 bases. The CDR3 is 18 residues long. The V gene's germline CDR1 is LGHNA and CDR2 YSLEER. With 0 bases clipped from V and 4 bases from J, the junction kept 8 bases outside the gene matches. The CDR3 is CASSQDNRLAGGYNEQFF. In nucleotides, the CDR3 is TGCGCCAGCAGCCAAGATAATCGGCTAGCGGGAGGATACAATGAGCAGTTCTTC.

The chain carries TRBV6-5 and TRBJ2-7, with 10 bases that match TRBD2. Trimming removed 6 bases from V and 4 bases from J; junction bases left unmatched: 6. Germline V gene lookup returns CDR1 MNHEY and CDR2 SVGAGI. CDR3 length equals 14 residues. CDR3 loop: CASSWSGGAYEQYF. For the CDR3, the DNA is TGTGCCAGCAGCTGGAGCGGGGGGGCTTACGAGCAGTACTTC.

V usage is TRBV4-3 and J usage is TRBJ1-2; D is perhaps TRBD1 (5 bases). The germline gives CDR1 LGHNA, CDR2 YSLEER. Trimming stripped 0 bases from V and 10 bases from J, with 15 bases between. The CDR3 is 14 residues long. The DNA of the CDR3 is TGCGCCAGCAGCCAAGATGGCCAGGGCTTGGACTACACCTTC. As protein: CASSQDGQGLDYTF.

The chain carries TRBV7-2 and TRBJ2-4; 9 nucleotides agree with TRBD1. Germline trimming cut 5 bases from V and 4 bases from J; bases unmatched to any gene: 6. The V gene's germline CDR1 is SGHTA and CDR2 FQGNSA. This CDR3 comprises 15 residues. The CDR3 sequence is CASSLWTGVKNIQYF. As DNA, the CDR3 is TGTGCCAGCAGCCTCTGGACAGGGGTAAAAAACATTCAGTACTTC.

The gene calls are TRBV10-3 and TRBJ2-2; D gene ambiguous. CDR3 length: 14 residues. The germline CDR1 and CDR2 sequences are ENHRY and SYGVKD. V was shortened by 1 base and J by 6 bases, with 9 bases between the two germline ends. The CDR3 spells CAISEFSVSGELFF. Here the CDR3 DNA reads TGTGCCATCAGTGAGTTTTCTGTGTCCGGGGAGCTGTTTTTT.

V usage is TRBV13 and J usage is TRBJ2-7; 10 positions match TRBD1. CDR3 length: 15 residues. The ends lost 5 bases at V and 5 bases at J; junction bases unmatched: 9. The germline V gene has CDR1 PRHDT and CDR2 FYEKMQ (reference sequence). CDR3 in amino acids: CASSLVGQGFHEQYF. As DNA, the CDR3 is TGTGCCAGCAGCCTAGTGGGACAGGGGTTCCACGAGCAGTACTTC.

This clone was seen a few times. The J gene is TRBJ2-7, the V gene TRBV13; 14 bases fit TRBD2. Per germline, CDR1 PRHDT and CDR2 FYEKMQ (reference sequence). With 4 bases clipped from V and 12 bases from J, the junction kept 5 bases outside the gene matches. The CDR3 totals 13 residues. The CDR3 region has the DNA TGTGCCAGCAGCTCGGGACTAGCGGGAGACCTGTACTTC. It yields the protein CASSSGLAGDLYF.